This TCR beta chain was retrieved from a study of vaccination effects on CD4 cells after COVID-19. Antigen-specific CD4+ T cells were expanded with viral peptide pools in the ViraFEST assay before sequencing. The authors isolated CD4+ T cells after roughly 10 days of culture. Each participant received a vaccine that was either BNT162b2 or mRNA-1273, given as two doses. Nucleocapsid antibodies were negative in the vaccine recipients, who had never had SARS-CoV-2 infection. As concerns this clone: Antigen: not known.

Study-wide findings and caveats: Convalescent patients were scarce in the study, and it lacked early post-infection timepoints.

Method: immunoSEQ multiplex PCR; TCRdb's copy keeps in-frame clones and lacks some. This sample has about 59,000 clones, with just under 80% found just once. The CDR3 covers 15 residues. V gave up 6 bases and J gave up 7 bases; unmatched junction bases: 7. The germline gives CDR1 MNHEY, CDR2 SVGAGI. The TCR comes from a human donor who received a COVID-19 vaccine. The sample here was CD4+ T cells from PBMCs cultured with HCoV-OC43 spike peptides, taken after COVID-19 vaccination. Indicated subset: HCoV-OC43 spike overlapping peptide pool stimulation. This chain joins TRBV6-5 and TRBJ2-4; 12 bases match TRBD1. The CDR3 nucleotides read TGTGCCAGCAGGGTCCCGGGACAGGGGGCGAACATTCAGTACTTC. Translating it yields CASRVPGQGANIQYF.